The text below deals with one TCR beta chain. Antigen specificity is unknown. The sample belongs to a study of breast tumors, draining lymph nodes, adjacent tissues. The CDR3 spans 13 residues. CDR1 and CDR2 (germline): MNHNS, SASEGT. V was clipped by 7 bases and J by 0 bases, with 7 bases between them. MiXCR, run by TCRdb on the multiplex PCR reads, gives a single entry per CDR3 protein. The table has about 180,000 distinct CDR3 sequences, roughly 30% seen once. Study outcomes and limitations: Compared with basal-like, luminal-like tumors shared significantly more repertoire with nontumor tissue. Data fit most tumor T cells coming from lymph node, expanding in tumor.

Breast cancer patients provided tissue from their axillary draining lymph nodes. Sequencing was carried out using axillary lymph node tissue. The origin of this receptor is a female donor with breast cancer. Some clones in this sample may be carry-over from other donors' samples. The chain uses TRBV6-1 and TRBJ1-5; D gene uncertain. The CDR3 DNA follows: TGTGCCAGCAACCTCTATAGCAATCAGCCCCAGCATTTT. Its translation: CASNLYSNQPQHF.